The T cell receptor (beta chain) described here comes from a study of OX40 agonist ivuxolimab in advanced cancers. Broader study findings: Normalized T-cell clonal expansion was also low in some nonresponders. Researchers report that CD8+ T cells had, on average, more expanded clones than CD4+.

This clone was detected only once. Its antigen remains unknown. The CDR3 length is 16 residues. Germline CDR1 is SGHRS and CDR2 is YFSETQ. The junction had 3 bases not matched to a gene; V was cut back by 4 bases and J by 2 bases. Profiled with immunoSEQ multiplex PCR; TCRdb holds only in-frame clones, not every one. The table has 55,000 to 80,000 clones, approximately 80% seen once. Samples of blood were obtained at baseline, on cycle 4 day 1, and on cycle 7 day 1. This sample comprised CD4+ or CD8+ T cells sorted from blood, obtained in a trial of the OX40 agonist ivuxolimab. This sequence originates from an adult with an advanced solid tumor such as melanoma, head and neck, liver or kidney cancer. This chain joins TRBV5-1 and TRBJ2-2; 12 bases agree with TRBD2. The CDR3 DNA reads as TGCGCCAGCAGCCCGACTAGCGGGAGTAACACCGGGGAGCTGTTTTTT. Translating gives CASSPTSGSNTGELFF. Full variable domain (missing parts from reference TRBV5-1 and TRBJ2-2): KAGVTQTPRYLIKTRGQQVTLSCSPISGHRSVSWYQQTPGQGLQFLFEYFSETQRNKGNFPGRFSGRQFSNSRSEMNVSTLELGDSALYLCASSPTSGSNTGELFFGEGSRLTVL.